This TCR beta chain was identified during a study of tumor-infiltrating lymphocytes in primary liver carcinoma. Study-level information: Patients underwent surgical resection for primary liver carcinoma.

Researchers drew blood RNA from unsorted whole blood and extracted germline DNA as well. Around 4.1 milliliters of peripheral blood were drawn preoperatively. The V gene's germline CDR1 is SGHAT and CDR2 FQNNGV. CDR3 length: 15 residues. Researchers generated TCR beta cDNA from 500 ng of total RNA, relying on a constant-region primer. Three nested multiplex PCR rounds of slightly modified ARM-PCR generated TCR beta libraries. In the first two PCR rounds, TRBV1-TRBV30 forward primers were paired with a C-beta reverse primer, and each round lasted nine to ten cycles. TCRdb re-analysed the multiplex PCR reads in MiXCR, keeping a single row per CDR3 protein. This table has 250,000 to 400,000 distinct CDR3 sequences, around three fifths appearing once.

This receptor was identified in a man aged 40-50 years with primary liver carcinoma and hepatitis B virus infection. The chain uses TRBV11-2 and TRBJ2-2, with a possible D match to TRBD2 (6 bases). Sequencing used peripheral blood. The CDR3 spells CPCSSGLTVTGELFF. The CDR3 DNA reads as TGTCCCTGCAGCTCCGGACTAACGGTCACCGGGGAGCTGTTTTTT. Filled out from reference TRBV11-2 and TRBJ2-2, the complete variable domain reads EAGVAQSPRYKIIEKRQSVAFWCNPISGHATLYWYQQILGQGPKLLIQFQNNGVVDDSQLPKDRFSAERLKGVDSTLKIQPAKLEDSAVYLCPCSSGLTVTGELFFGEGSRLTVL.